This TCR beta chain is drawn from a study of T cells in tumors after PD-1 blockade. A note on this clone: As yet, its antigen is unknown.

Points from the study as a whole: Blood contained about 38% of the tumor's TCR clonotypes.

Measured with immunoSEQ multiplex PCR; TCRdb has only the in-frame clones, and not every one. The data contain fewer than 55,000 clones, 65% to 85% of them singletons. Germline V lookup: CDR1 SGHNT, CDR2 YYREEE (reference sequence). V gave up 5 bases and J gave up 1 base, with 11 bases separating them. The CDR3 totals 14 residues. This clonotype was sampled from a human donor with basal cell carcinoma. This specimen consisted of PBMCs, obtained before anti-PD-1 treatment. V gene TRBV5-4 combines with J gene TRBJ2-3; no reliable D call. The CDR3 spells CASSRREGTDTQYF. CDR3 DNA: TGTGCCAGCAGTCGAAGAGAGGGCACAGATACGCAGTATTTT.